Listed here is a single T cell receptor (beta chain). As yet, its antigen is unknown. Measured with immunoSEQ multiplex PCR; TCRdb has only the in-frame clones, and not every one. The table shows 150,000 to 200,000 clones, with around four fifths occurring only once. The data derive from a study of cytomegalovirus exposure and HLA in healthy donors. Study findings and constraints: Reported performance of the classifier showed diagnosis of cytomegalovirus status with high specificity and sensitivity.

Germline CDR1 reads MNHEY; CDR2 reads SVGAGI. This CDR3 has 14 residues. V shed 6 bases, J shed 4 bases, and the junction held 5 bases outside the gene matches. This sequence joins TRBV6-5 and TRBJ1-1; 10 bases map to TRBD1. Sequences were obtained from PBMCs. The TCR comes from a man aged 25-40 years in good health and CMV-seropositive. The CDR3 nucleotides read TGTGCCAGCAGCCGACAGGGGGCTGGCACTGAAGCTTTCTTT. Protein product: CASSRQGAGTEAFF.